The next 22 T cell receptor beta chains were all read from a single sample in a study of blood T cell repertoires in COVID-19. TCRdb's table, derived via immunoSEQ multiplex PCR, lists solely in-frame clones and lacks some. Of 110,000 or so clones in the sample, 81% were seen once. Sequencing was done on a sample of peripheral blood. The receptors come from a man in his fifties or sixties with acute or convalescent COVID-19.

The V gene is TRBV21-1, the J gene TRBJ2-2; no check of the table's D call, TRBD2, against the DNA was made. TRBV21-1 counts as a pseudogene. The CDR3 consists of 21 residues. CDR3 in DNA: TGTGCCAGCAGCAAAGTAGGTCTCAGACTAGCGGTTGGAGGTAACACCGGGGAGCTGTTTTTT. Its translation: CASSKVGLRLAVGGNTGELFF.

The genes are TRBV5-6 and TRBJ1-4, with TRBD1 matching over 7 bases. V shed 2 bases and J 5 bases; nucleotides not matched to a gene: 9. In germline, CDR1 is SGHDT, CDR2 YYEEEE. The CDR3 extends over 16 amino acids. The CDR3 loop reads CASSFLLGGSNEKLFF. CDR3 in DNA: TGTGCCAGCAGCTTCCTTCTAGGGGGCTCCAATGAAAAACTGTTTTTT.

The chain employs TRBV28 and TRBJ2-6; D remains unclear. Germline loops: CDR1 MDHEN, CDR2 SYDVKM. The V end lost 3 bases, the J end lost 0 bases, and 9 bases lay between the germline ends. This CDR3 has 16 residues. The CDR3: CASSLGQLSGANVLTF. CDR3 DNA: TGTGCCAGCAGTTTGGGCCAACTCTCTGGGGCCAACGTCCTGACTTTC. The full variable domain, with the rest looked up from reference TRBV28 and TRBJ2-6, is DVKVTQSSRYLVKRTGEKVFLECVQDMDHENMFWYRQDPGLGLRLIYFSYDVKMKEKGDIPEGYSVSREKKERFSLILESASTNQTSMYLCASSLGQLSGANVLTFGAGSRLTVL.

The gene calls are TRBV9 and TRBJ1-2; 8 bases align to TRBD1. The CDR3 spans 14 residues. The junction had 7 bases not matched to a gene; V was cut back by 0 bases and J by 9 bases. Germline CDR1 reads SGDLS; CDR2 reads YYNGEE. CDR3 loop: CASSVDRQGARYTF. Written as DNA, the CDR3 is TGTGCCAGCAGCGTAGATCGGCAGGGGGCTCGCTACACCTTC.

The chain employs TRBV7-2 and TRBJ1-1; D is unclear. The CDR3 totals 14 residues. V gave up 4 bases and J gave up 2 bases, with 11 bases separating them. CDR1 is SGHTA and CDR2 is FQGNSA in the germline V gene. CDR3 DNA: TGTGCCAGCAGCTCGAGTTACGTAAACACTGAAGCTTTCTTT. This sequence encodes CASSSSYVNTEAFF. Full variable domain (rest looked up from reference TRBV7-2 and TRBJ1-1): GAGVSQSPSNKVTEKGKDVELRCDPISGHTALYWYRQSLGQGLEFLIYFQGNSAPDKSGLPSDRFSAERTGGSVSTLTIQRTQQEDSAVYLCASSSSYVNTEAFFGQGTRLTVV.

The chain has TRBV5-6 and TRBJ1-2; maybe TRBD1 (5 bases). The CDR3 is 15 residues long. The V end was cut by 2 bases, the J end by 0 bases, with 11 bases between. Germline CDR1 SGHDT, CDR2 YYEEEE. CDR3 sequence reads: CASSFAATANYGYTF. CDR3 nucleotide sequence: TGTGCCAGCAGCTTCGCGGCGACAGCTAACTATGGCTACACCTTC.

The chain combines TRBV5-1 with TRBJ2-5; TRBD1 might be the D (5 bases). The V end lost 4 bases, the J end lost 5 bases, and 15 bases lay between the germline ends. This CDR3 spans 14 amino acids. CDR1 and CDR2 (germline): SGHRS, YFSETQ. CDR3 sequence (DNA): TGCGCCAGCAGCCCCGGAAAGGGGAAGGAGACCCAGTACTTC. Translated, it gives CASSPGKGKETQYF.

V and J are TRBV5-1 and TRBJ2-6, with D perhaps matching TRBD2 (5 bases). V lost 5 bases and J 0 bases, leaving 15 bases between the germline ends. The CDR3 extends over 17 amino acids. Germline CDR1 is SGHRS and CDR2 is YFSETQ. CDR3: CASRRGLTVSGANVLTF. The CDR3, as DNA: TGCGCCAGCAGGAGAGGGTTGACGGTCTCTGGGGCCAACGTCCTGACTTTC.

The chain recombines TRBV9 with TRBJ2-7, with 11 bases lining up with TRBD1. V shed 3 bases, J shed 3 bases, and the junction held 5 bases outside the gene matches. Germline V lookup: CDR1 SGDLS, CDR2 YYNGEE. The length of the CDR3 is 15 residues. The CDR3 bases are TGTGCCAGCAGCGAGGGGACAGGGGGTCTCTACGAGCAGTACTTC. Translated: CASSEGTGGLYEQYF.

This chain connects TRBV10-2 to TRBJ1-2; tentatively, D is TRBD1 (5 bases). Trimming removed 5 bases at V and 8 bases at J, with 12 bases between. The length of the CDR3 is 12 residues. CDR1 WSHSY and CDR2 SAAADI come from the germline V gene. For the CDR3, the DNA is TGCGCCAGCAGTCGGGACTCCGGGGGCTACACCTTC. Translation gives CASSRDSGGYTF.

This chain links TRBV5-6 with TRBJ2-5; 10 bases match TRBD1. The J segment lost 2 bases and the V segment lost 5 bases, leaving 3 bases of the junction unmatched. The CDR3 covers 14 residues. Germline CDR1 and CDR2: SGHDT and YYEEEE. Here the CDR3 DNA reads TGTGCCAGCAGAGGGGACAGGGGACAAGAGACCCAGTACTTC. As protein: CASRGDRGQETQYF.

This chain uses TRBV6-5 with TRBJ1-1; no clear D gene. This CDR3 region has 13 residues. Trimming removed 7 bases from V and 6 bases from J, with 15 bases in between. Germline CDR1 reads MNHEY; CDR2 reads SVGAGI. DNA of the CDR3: TGTGCCAGCAACCTCCCGTCAGGCGCTGAAGCTTTCTTT. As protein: CASNLPSGAEAFF.

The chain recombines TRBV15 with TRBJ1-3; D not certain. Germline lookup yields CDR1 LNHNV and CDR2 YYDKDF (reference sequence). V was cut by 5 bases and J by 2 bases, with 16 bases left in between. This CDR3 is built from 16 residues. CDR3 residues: CATSRAGGRAGNTIYF. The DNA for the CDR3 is TGTGCCACCAGCCGGGCGGGAGGGCGCGCTGGAAACACCATATATTTT.

The CDR3 nucleotides read TGTGCCACCAGCAGTGGGGGTTCGGGAGACCTCTATGGCTACACCTTC. Its translation: CATSSGGSGDLYGYTF. The chain joins TRBV15 to TRBJ1-2; a weak D match, TRBD1 (5 bases). The V end was cut by 3 bases, the J end by 4 bases, with 18 bases between. This CDR3 spans 16 amino acids. Germline V gene lookup returns CDR1 LNHNV and CDR2 YYDKDF (reference sequence). The whole variable domain, remainder taken from reference TRBV15 and TRBJ1-2, is DAMVIQNPRYQVTQFGKPVTLSCSQTLNHNVMYWYQQKSSQAPKLLFHYYDKDFNNEADTPDNFQSRRPNTSFCFLDIRSPGLGDTAMYLCATSSGGSGDLYGYTFGSGTRLTVV.

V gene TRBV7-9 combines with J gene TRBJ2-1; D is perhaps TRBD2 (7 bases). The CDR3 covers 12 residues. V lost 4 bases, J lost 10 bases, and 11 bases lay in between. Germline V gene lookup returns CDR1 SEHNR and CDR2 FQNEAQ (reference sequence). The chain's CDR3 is CASSSKGGEQFF. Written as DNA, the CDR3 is TGTGCCAGCAGCTCGAAGGGGGGGGAGCAGTTCTTC.

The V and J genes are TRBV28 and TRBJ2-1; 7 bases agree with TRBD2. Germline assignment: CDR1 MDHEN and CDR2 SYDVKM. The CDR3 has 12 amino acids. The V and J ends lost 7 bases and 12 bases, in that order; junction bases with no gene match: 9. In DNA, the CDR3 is TGTGCCAGCACCCCCCGGGGGGTCGGGCAGTTCTTC. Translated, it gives CASTPRGVGQFF. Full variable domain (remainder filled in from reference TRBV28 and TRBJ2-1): DVKVTQSSRYLVKRTGEKVFLECVQDMDHENMFWYRQDPGLGLRLIYFSYDVKMKEKGDIPEGYSVSREKKERFSLILESASTNQTSMYLCASTPRGVGQFFGPGTRLTVL.

CDR3: CASSLIGEFNQDTQYF. The CDR3 nucleotides are TGTGCCAGCAGTTTAATTGGGGAGTTTAACCAGGATACGCAGTATTTT. The genes are TRBV28 and TRBJ2-3; a weak D match, TRBD2 (5 bases). The CDR3 extends over 16 amino acids. Germline V gives CDR1 MDHEN, CDR2 SYDVKM. V shed 2 bases and J shed 6 bases, with 18 bases lying between them.

CDR3 bases: TGTGCCAGCAGCCAAGGAAGAGGCCCTTCGGGCACCGGGGAGCTGTTTTTT. As protein: CASSQGRGPSGTGELFF. The rearrangement links TRBV3-1 (or the pseudogene TRBV3-2) to TRBJ2-2; D gene ambiguous. CDR1 LGHDT and CDR2 YNNKEL come from the germline V gene (reference sequence). Trimming pared 1 base from V and 4 bases from J, leaving 16 bases between. The CDR3 runs 17 residues.

CDR3 coding DNA: TGTGCCAGCAGAATCGGGACAGGACAGGACATTCAGTACTTC. This sequence encodes CASRIGTGQDIQYF. The rearrangement joins TRBV6-6 to TRBJ2-4, with 8 bases fitting TRBD1. Germline V gene data show CDR1 as MNHNY and CDR2 as SVGAGI (reference sequence). V lost 6 bases and J lost 8; bases outside the gene matches: 9. CDR3 length equals 14 residues.

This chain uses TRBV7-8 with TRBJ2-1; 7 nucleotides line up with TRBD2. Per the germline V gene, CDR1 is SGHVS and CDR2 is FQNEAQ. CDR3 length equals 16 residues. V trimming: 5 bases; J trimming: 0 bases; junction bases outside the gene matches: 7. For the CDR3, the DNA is TGTGCCAGCAGCCCGAGCGGGGTCCTCTCCTACAATGAGCAGTTCTTC. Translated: CASSPSGVLSYNEQFF.

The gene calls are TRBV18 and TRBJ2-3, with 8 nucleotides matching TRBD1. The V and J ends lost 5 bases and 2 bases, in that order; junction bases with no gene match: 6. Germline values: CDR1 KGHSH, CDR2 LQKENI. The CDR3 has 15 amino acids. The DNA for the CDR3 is TGTGCCAGCTCATCGCAGGGGGCCTCCACAGATACGCAGTATTTT. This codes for CASSSQGASTDTQYF.

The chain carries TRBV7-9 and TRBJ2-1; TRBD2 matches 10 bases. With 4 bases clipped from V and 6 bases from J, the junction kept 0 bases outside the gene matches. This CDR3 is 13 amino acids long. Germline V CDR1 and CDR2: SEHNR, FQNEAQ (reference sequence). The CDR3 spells CASSSSGGNEQFF. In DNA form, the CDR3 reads TGTGCCAGCAGCTCTAGCGGGGGCAATGAGCAGTTCTTC.